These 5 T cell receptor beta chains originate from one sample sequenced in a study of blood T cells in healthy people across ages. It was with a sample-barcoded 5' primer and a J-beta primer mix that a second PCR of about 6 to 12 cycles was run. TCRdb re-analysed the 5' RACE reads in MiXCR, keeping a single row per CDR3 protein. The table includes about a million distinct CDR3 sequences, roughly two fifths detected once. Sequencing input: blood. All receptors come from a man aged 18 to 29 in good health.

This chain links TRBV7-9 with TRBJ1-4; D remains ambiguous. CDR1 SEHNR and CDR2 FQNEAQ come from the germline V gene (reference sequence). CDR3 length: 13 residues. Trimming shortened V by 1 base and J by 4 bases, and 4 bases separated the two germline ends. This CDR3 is CASSLGNNEKLFF. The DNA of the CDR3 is TGTGCCAGCAGCTTAGGGAATAATGAAAAACTGTTTTTT.

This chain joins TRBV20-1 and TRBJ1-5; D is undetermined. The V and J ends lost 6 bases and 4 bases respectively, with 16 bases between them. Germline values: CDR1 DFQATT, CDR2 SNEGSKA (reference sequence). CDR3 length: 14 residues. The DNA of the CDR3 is TGCAGTGCCATCCGTGGACGGGGAAATCAGCCCCAGCATTTT. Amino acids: CSAIRGRGNQPQHF.

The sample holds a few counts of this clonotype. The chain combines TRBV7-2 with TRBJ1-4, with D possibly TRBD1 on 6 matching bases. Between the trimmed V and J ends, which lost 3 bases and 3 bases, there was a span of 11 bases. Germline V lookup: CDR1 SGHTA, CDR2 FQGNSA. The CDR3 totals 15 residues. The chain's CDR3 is CASSLGRQANEKLFF. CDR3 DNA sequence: TGTGCCAGCAGCTTGGGTAGACAGGCTAATGAAAAACTGTTTTTT.

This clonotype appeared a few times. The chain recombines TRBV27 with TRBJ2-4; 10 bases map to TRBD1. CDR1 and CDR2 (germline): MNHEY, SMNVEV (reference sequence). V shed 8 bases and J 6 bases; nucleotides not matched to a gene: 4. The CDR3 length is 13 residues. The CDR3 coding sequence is TGTGCCAGCCTGGACAGGGGGGGAAACATTCAGTACTTC. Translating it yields CASLDRGGNIQYF.

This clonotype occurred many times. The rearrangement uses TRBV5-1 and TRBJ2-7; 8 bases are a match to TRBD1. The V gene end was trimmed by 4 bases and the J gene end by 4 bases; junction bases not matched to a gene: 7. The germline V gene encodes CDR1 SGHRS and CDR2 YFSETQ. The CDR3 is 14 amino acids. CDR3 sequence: CASSPRTGTYEQYF. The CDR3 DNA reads TGCGCCAGCAGCCCACGGACAGGGACATACGAGCAGTACTTC. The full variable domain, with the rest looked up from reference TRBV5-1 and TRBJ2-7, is KAGVTQTPRYLIKTRGQQVTLSCSPISGHRSVSWYQQTPGQGLQFLFEYFSETQRNKGNFPGRFSGRQFSNSRSEMNVSTLELGDSALYLCASSPRTGTYEQYFGPGTRLTVT.